This TCR beta chain is drawn from a study of lymphopenia after photon versus proton radiotherapy. Notes on this clone: Its matching antigen is unknown.

V shed 11 bases and J 3 bases; nucleotides not matched to a gene: 15. Germline assignment: CDR1 SEHNR and CDR2 FQNEAQ (reference sequence). The CDR3 extends over 16 amino acids. Study-wide findings and caveats: Survival link was tested only in deceased patients; proton benefit remains a possibility. Under photons, naive T cells and diversity fell while effector/memory populations rose. Oligoclonal CD8+ Temra expansion after nadir drove photon patients' diversity drop.

TCRdb's table, derived via immunoSEQ multiplex PCR, lists solely in-frame clones and lacks some. The data show approximately 23,000 clones, about 89% seen once. The sequence derives from an elderly man with esophageal cancer. The chain employs TRBV7-9 and TRBJ2-5, with TRBD2 matching over 10 bases. Sequenced material: peripheral blood, taken from a patient treated with proton-based radiotherapy. CDR3 amino acids: CAGGQGSGRVEETQYF. The DNA for the CDR3 is TGTGCCGGTGGTCAAGGGAGCGGGAGGGTCGAAGAGACCCAGTACTTC.